This T cell receptor beta chain was found in a study of blood T cell repertoires in COVID-19. As for the study in general: Both acute and convalescent COVID-19 samples were obtained from the United States, Italy and Spain.

Enrollees, about 18 to 90 years old, lived in approximately 24 US areas. The recovered donors of Cohort 3 showed two negative PCRs, clearance, or symptom resolution. TCRdb's table, derived via immunoSEQ multiplex PCR, lists solely in-frame clones and lacks some. The sample includes some 490,000 clones, 80% to 90% of them seen just once. CDR1 and CDR2 (germline): LNHDA, SQIVND (reference sequence). V lost 6 bases, J lost 2 bases, and 10 bases lay in between. This CDR3 contains 14 residues. The clonotype originates from an older woman who had recovered from COVID-19. The chain is built from TRBV19 and TRBJ2-2; weak D call: TRBD1 (6 bases). The material sequenced was PBMCs or T cells enriched from blood (not recorded which). This CDR3 is CASSEGDNTGELFF. The CDR3 nucleotides read TGTGCCAGTAGCGAGGGGGACAACACCGGGGAGCTGTTTTTT. Together with reference TRBV19 and TRBJ2-2, the CDR3 gives the full variable domain: DGGITQSPKYLFRKEGQNVTLSCEQNLNHDAMYWYRQDPGQGLRLIYYSQIVNDFQKGDIAEGYSVSREKKESFPLTVTSAQKNPTAFYLCASSEGDNTGELFFGEGSRLTVL.